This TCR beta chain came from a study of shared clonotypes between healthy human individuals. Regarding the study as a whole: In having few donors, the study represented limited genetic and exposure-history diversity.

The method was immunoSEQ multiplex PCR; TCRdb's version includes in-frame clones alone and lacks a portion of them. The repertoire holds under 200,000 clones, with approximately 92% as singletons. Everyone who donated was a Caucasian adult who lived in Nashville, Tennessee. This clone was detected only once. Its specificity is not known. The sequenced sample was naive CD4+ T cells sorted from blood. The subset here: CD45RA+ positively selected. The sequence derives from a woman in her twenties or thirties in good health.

The CDR3 coding sequence is TGTGCCAGCAGGGGGCTTATGGGCTCCTACGAGCAGTACTTC. Translating it yields CASRGLMGSYEQYF. The rearrangement joins TRBV11-2 to TRBJ2-5; weak D call: TRBD1 (5 bases). The J call is uncertain, as TRBJ2-7 better fits the DNA end. Looked up from germline, CDR1 is SGHAT and CDR2 is FQNNGV. The CDR3 length is 14 residues.